This passage covers 32 T cell receptor beta chains from one sample sequenced in a study of early T cells in non-severe SARS-CoV-2 infection. TCRdb fed the 5' RACE reads into MiXCR, producing one record per CDR3 protein. The sample yields more than 60,000 distinct CDR3 sequences, less than 15% seen once. Sequencing was done on a sample of whole blood. The receptors here all came from an adult who was a healthcare worker with PCR-confirmed SARS-CoV-2 infection or an uninfected control (not recorded which).

Concerning this clonotype itself: The junction shows a germline mismatch at one end, possibly a read error. The V gene is TRBV28, the J gene TRBJ1-6, with unresolved D. There are 14 residues in the CDR3. Germline CDR1 and CDR2: MDHEN and SYDVKM. The CDR3 reads CVSSPASGNSPLHF. CDR3 DNA sequence: TGTGTCAGCAGCCCCGCGTCGGGTAATTCACCCCTCCACTTT.

In this sample, this clonotype turned up a few times. V and J are TRBV29-1 and TRBJ2-7, with 12 positions matching TRBD2. Trimming removed 7 bases from V and 3 bases from J; junction bases left unmatched: 4. The CDR3 spans 13 residues. Germline lookup yields CDR1 SQVTM and CDR2 ANQGSEA. In DNA, the CDR3 is TGCAGCGCCCGACTAGCGGGAGACTACGAGCAGTACTTC. Protein sequence: CSARLAGDYEQYF.

This clonotype was seen more than once but under ten times. The chain is built from TRBV5-1 and TRBJ2-2; 9 positions agree with TRBD1. Unmatched junction bases numbered 7, after V lost 7 bases and J lost 3 bases. Germline CDR1 is SGHRS and CDR2 is YFSETQ. The CDR3 has 15 amino acids. This CDR3 is CASCPGTGYTGELFF. For the CDR3, the DNA is TGCGCCAGCTGCCCCGGGACAGGGTACACCGGGGAGCTGTTTTTT.

The rearrangement joins TRBV6-2 or TRBV6-3 to TRBJ2-1; possibly TRBD1 or TRBD2 for D (5 bases each). The CDR3 covers 14 residues. Trimming removed 7 bases at V and 8 bases at J, with 18 bases between. CDR1 MNHEY and CDR2 SVGEGT come from the germline V gene. The CDR3 region has the DNA TGTGCCAGCATCTCTCGGAAGGGGCGGGATGAGCAGTTCTTC. Translated, it gives CASISRKGRDEQFF.

The chain carries TRBV28 and TRBJ2-2; 10 bases fit TRBD2. Trimming at V came to 5 bases and at J to 4 bases, leaving 7 bases not matched to a gene. Germline V gene sequence: CDR1 MDHEN, CDR2 SYDVKM. The length of the CDR3 is 16 residues. The CDR3 sequence is CASSTSGKVRTGELFF. The DNA of the CDR3 is TGTGCCAGCAGTACTAGCGGGAAGGTACGCACCGGGGAGCTGTTTTTT.

The chain recombines TRBV20-1 with TRBJ2-1; 7 bases are shared with TRBD2. Germline values: CDR1 DFQATT, CDR2 SNEGSKA (reference sequence). V lost 5 bases, J lost 10 bases, and 17 bases stayed unmatched. This CDR3 is 15 amino acids long. CDR3 amino acids: CSAVPLAAHVKEQFF. The DNA of the CDR3 is TGCAGTGCTGTCCCCCTAGCGGCGCATGTCAAGGAGCAGTTCTTC.

The V call is TRBV25-1, the J call TRBJ1-3; possible D gene TRBD1, 6 bases. The CDR3 runs to 13 residues. V lost 3 bases to trimming and J lost 5 bases, with 8 bases between them. Germline V gene lookup returns CDR1 MGHDK and CDR2 SYGVNS. The CDR3 protein is CASSEGARNTIYF. The CDR3 DNA sequence: TGTGCCAGCAGTGAGGGGGCACGAAACACCATATATTTT. Using reference TRBV25-1 and TRBJ1-3 for the parts outside the CDR3, the full variable domain is EADIYQTPRYLVIGTGKKITLECSQTMGHDKMYWYQQDPGMELHLIHYSYGVNSTEKGDLSSESTVSRIRTEHFPLTLESARPSHTSQYLCASSEGARNTIYFGEGSWLTVV.

The chain employs TRBV28 and TRBJ2-7, with D unresolved. Trimming took 6 bases from V and 2 from J, leaving 5 bases between them. The CDR3 spans 11 residues. CDR1 MDHEN and CDR2 SYDVKM come from the germline V gene. The CDR3 nucleotides are TGTGCCAGCAGCACCCCCTACGAGCAGTACTTC. It specifies CASSTPYEQYF.

The CDR3 here is CASSLALAGSSYEQYF. The CDR3 bases are TGCGCCAGCAGCTTGGCCCTAGCGGGAAGCTCCTACGAGCAGTACTTC. The chain carries TRBV5-1 and TRBJ2-7; TRBD2 matches at 9 bases. This CDR3 spans 16 amino acids. V lost 0 bases, J lost 0 bases, and 4 bases stayed unmatched. Germline V lookup: CDR1 SGHRS, CDR2 YFSETQ.

In its sample, this clonotype was seen a few times. CDR3 residues: CASTEPGGFKDDEQFF. The CDR3 DNA reads TGTGCCAGCACTGAGCCGGGAGGCTTTAAGGACGATGAGCAGTTCTTC. The chain links TRBV11-1 to TRBJ2-1; 7 positions agree with TRBD2. Unmatched junction bases numbered 17, after V lost 7 bases and J lost 8 bases. Germline CDR1 SGHAT, CDR2 FQDESV (reference sequence). The length of the CDR3 is 16 residues.

In this sample, this clonotype turned up many times. The CDR3, as DNA: TGTGCCAGCAGCCAGAGGGGATCGGGGGAAGGCTACACCTTC. Protein sequence: CASSQRGSGEGYTF. J is TRBJ1-2 and V is TRBV5-4, with D tentatively TRBD1 (5 bases). V lost 4 bases and J 8 bases, leaving 18 bases between the germline ends. Germline V gives CDR1 SGHNT, CDR2 YYREEE (reference sequence). The CDR3 sequence is 14 residues long.

The rearrangement joins TRBV2 to TRBJ1-5, with D tentatively TRBD1 (5 bases). V shed 5 bases and J shed 3 bases, with 11 bases lying between them. The CDR3 has 14 residues. Germline V CDR1 and CDR2: SNHLY, FYNNEI. CDR3 sequence: CASSRDSFNQPQHF. In DNA, the CDR3 is TGTGCCAGCAGTAGAGACAGCTTCAATCAGCCCCAGCATTTT.

This clonotype came up a few times. Here the CDR3 reads CASSQGAKDEQFF. CDR3 coding DNA: TGTGCCAGCAGCCAAGGGGCCAAGGATGAGCAGTTCTTC. This rearrangement joins TRBV4-2 to TRBJ2-1, with unresolved D. Germline lookup yields CDR1 LGHNA and CDR2 YNFKEQ. V lost 1 base and J 8 bases, leaving 9 bases between the germline ends. The CDR3 covers 13 residues.

The chain couples TRBV9 to TRBJ2-3, with D maybe TRBD2 (5 bases). Germline lookup yields CDR1 SGDLS and CDR2 YYNGEE. This CDR3 comprises 14 residues. Trimming pared 0 bases from V and 4 bases from J, leaving 9 bases between. The CDR3 nucleotides read TGTGCCAGCAGCGTAGCGGGATCCGCAGATACGCAGTATTTT. Translated: CASSVAGSADTQYF.

The chain combines TRBV6-2 or TRBV6-3 with TRBJ1-6; possible D gene TRBD1, 6 bases. Germline values: CDR1 MNHEY, CDR2 SVGEGT. This CDR3 contains 14 residues. Deletions cut 5 bases from V and 6 bases from J, with 11 bases between. The CDR3 nucleotides are TGTGCCAGCAGTCTACAGGGCTCTAATTCACCCCTCCACTTT. It is translated as CASSLQGSNSPLHF.

This clonotype was found many times. This chain uses TRBV28 with TRBJ2-5; D might be TRBD2 (6 bases). CDR1 and CDR2 (germline): MDHEN, SYDVKM. The CDR3 is 13 residues long. Trimming cost V 7 bases and J 5 bases, with 14 bases left between them. CDR3 amino acids: CASTPGTLETQYF. In nucleotides, the CDR3 is TGTGCCAGCACCCCCGGGACTTTGGAGACCCAGTACTTC.

The J gene is TRBJ2-1, the V gene TRBV9, with D perhaps matching TRBD1 or TRBD2 (5 bases each). The germline V and J ends were trimmed by 0 bases and 9 bases, with 22 bases remaining between them. Germline V lookup: CDR1 SGDLS, CDR2 YYNGEE. The CDR3 is 17 amino acids. The CDR3 sequence is CASSVGDAVLRTAEQFF. The DNA of the CDR3 is TGTGCCAGCAGCGTAGGGGACGCAGTGCTACGAACGGCTGAGCAGTTCTTC.

This clonotype was seen more than once but under ten times. The genes are TRBV28 and TRBJ1-4; D is possibly TRBD1 (5 bases). The V and J ends lost 6 bases and 2 bases respectively, with 16 bases between them. CDR1 is MDHEN, CDR2 SYDVKM, per germline. This CDR3 comprises 16 residues. CDR3 region: CASSSQGGRTNEKLFF. CDR3 DNA: TGTGCCAGCAGCAGCCAGGGCGGCCGCACTAATGAAAAACTGTTTTTT. The whole variable domain, remainder taken from reference TRBV28 and TRBJ1-4, is DVKVTQSSRYLVKRTGEKVFLECVQDMDHENMFWYRQDPGLGLRLIYFSYDVKMKEKGDIPEGYSVSREKKERFSLILESASTNQTSMYLCASSSQGGRTNEKLFFGSGTQLSVL.

The chain employs TRBV29-1 and TRBJ2-2, with 9 bases aligning to TRBD2. V lost 4 bases to trimming and J lost 0 bases; unmatched junction nucleotides: 6. The CDR3 sequence is 16 residues long. The germline CDR1 and CDR2 sequences are SQVTM and ANQGSEA. CDR3 loop: CSVVPSGKSNTGELFF. The CDR3 nucleotides are TGCAGCGTTGTACCTAGCGGGAAGTCGAACACCGGGGAGCTGTTTTTT.

This chain uses TRBV20-1 with TRBJ2-7, with D unclear. Germline CDR1 reads DFQATT; CDR2 reads SNEGSKA (reference sequence). V lost 1 base, J lost 2 bases, and 12 bases lay in between. This CDR3 has 14 residues. The CDR3 loop reads CSARGVEAPYEQYF. CDR3 coding DNA: TGCAGTGCTAGAGGGGTCGAAGCCCCCTACGAGCAGTACTTC.

This clonotype was seen a handful of times. This chain uses TRBV5-1 with TRBJ2-7, with D possibly being TRBD2 (5 bases). Germline loops: CDR1 SGHRS, CDR2 YFSETQ. This CDR3 comprises 12 residues. The germline V and J ends were trimmed by 2 bases and 4 bases, with 7 bases remaining between them. The CDR3 region is CASSFEGYEQYF. CDR3 DNA: TGCGCCAGCAGCTTTGAGGGATACGAGCAGTACTTC.

With regard to this clonotype: A read error is possible here, since a much larger clone lies one base away. The V gene is TRBV9, the J gene TRBJ2-1; D uncertain. This CDR3 has 13 residues. Germline-derived CDR1 and CDR2 are SGDLS and YYNGEE. The V end was cut by 0 bases, the J end by 9 bases, with 10 bases between. DNA of the CDR3: TGTGCCAGCAGCGTAGGCCCGGTCAGTGAGCAGTTCTTC. It specifies CASSVGPVSEQFF.

This rearrangement joins TRBV25-1 to TRBJ2-2; 10 bases are a match to TRBD1. This CDR3 is 14 amino acids long. CDR1 is MGHDK and CDR2 is SYGVNS in the germline V gene. V lost 6 bases and J lost 3; bases outside the gene matches: 1. The CDR3 region has the DNA TGTGCCAGCAGCGGGACAGGGGACACCGGGGAGCTGTTTTTT. Translation gives CASSGTGDTGELFF.

This clonotype appeared many times. V gene TRBV3-1 combines with J gene TRBJ2-5, with 7 bases fitting TRBD1. V lost 1 base to trimming and J lost 4 bases; unmatched junction nucleotides: 6. Looked up from germline, CDR1 is LGHDT and CDR2 is YNNKEL (reference sequence). The CDR3 sequence is 15 residues long. The CDR3 coding sequence is TGTGCCAGCAGCCAAGCCACAGGACAGGTAGAGACCCAGTACTTC. It is translated as CASSQATGQVETQYF.

The sample holds many counts of this clonotype. V and J are TRBV5-4 and TRBJ2-3, with TRBD2 identical over 7 bases. The CDR3 spans 15 residues. With V trimmed by 1 base and J by 3 bases, 5 bases remained unmatched. CDR1 and CDR2 from the germline V gene are SGHNT and YYREEE (reference sequence). In nucleotides, the CDR3 is TGTGCCAGCAGCTTGTCCGGACTAGGGACAGATACGCAGTATTTT. Encoded protein: CASSLSGLGTDTQYF. Together with reference TRBV5-4 and TRBJ2-3, the CDR3 gives the full variable domain: ETGVTQSPTHLIKTRGQQVTLRCSSQSGHNTVSWYQQALGQGPQFIFQYYREEENGRGNFPPRFSGLQFPNYSSELNVNALELDDSALYLCASSLSGLGTDTQYFGPGTRLTVL.

This clonotype has only a few counts. The chain joins TRBV28 to TRBJ1-1, with 7 bases that match TRBD1. The J segment lost 4 bases and the V segment lost 4 bases, leaving 0 bases of the junction unmatched. Germline lookup yields CDR1 MDHEN and CDR2 SYDVKM. CDR3 length: 12 amino acids. This chain's CDR3 is CASSSGGTEAFF. CDR3 coding DNA: TGTGCCAGCAGTTCAGGGGGCACTGAAGCTTTCTTT.

CDR3 in amino acids: CASLVEDRIYGYTF. Here the CDR3 DNA reads TGTGCCAGCCTAGTGGAGGACAGGATCTATGGCTACACCTTC. The chain has TRBV21-1 and TRBJ1-2; TRBD1 was called by the table and not checked on the DNA. TRBV21-1 is a known pseudogene. The CDR3 has 14 amino acids.

This clonotype was recorded many times. The V gene is TRBV3-1, the J gene TRBJ2-7, with D perhaps TRBD1 (6 bases). The CDR3 runs to 13 residues. Germline lookup yields CDR1 LGHDT and CDR2 YNNKEL (reference sequence). V was pared by 4 bases and J by 2 bases, with 9 bases between. CDR3 in amino acids: CASSRDTAYEQYF. The CDR3, as DNA: TGTGCCAGCAGCCGGGACACTGCCTACGAGCAGTACTTC.

This clonotype appeared many times. The chain has TRBV7-6 and TRBJ2-3; TRBD1 agrees at 10 bases. Germline assignment: CDR1 SGHVS and CDR2 FNYEAQ. The CDR3 contains 20 residues. V lost 5 bases and J lost 1; bases outside the gene matches: 18. The CDR3 loop reads CASSRAGTGATQDRTDTQYF. DNA of the CDR3: TGTGCCAGCAGCCGGGCCGGGACAGGGGCGACCCAGGATCGCACAGATACGCAGTATTTT.

This chain links TRBV28 with TRBJ2-7; 7 positions agree with TRBD2. CDR3 length: 15 amino acids. CDR1 is MDHEN and CDR2 is SYDVKM in the germline V gene. Trimming took 0 bases from V and 0 from J; bases not matched to a gene: 2. The CDR3 DNA reads as TGTGCCAGCAGTTTATGGTCGGGGGGCTCCTACGAGCAGTACTTC. Encoded protein: CASSLWSGGSYEQYF. Together with reference TRBV28 and TRBJ2-7, the CDR3 gives the full variable domain: DVKVTQSSRYLVKRTGEKVFLECVQDMDHENMFWYRQDPGLGLRLIYFSYDVKMKEKGDIPEGYSVSREKKERFSLILESASTNQTSMYLCASSLWSGGSYEQYFGPGTRLTVT.

This clonotype was found many times. The rearrangement links TRBV29-1 to TRBJ2-4; D remains unclear. V lost 4 bases and J 0 bases, leaving 13 bases between the germline ends. Germline loops: CDR1 SQVTM, CDR2 ANQGSEA. The CDR3 is made up of 15 amino acids. CDR3 coding DNA: TGCAGCGTTGCGAACATGATGGTAGCCAAAAACATTCAGTACTTC. This translates into CSVANMMVAKNIQYF.

In this sample, this clonotype turned up many times. The J gene is TRBJ2-1, the V gene TRBV19, with a weak D call TRBD2 (5 bases). CDR3 length: 16 amino acids. From germline, CDR1 is LNHDA and CDR2 SQIVND (reference sequence). V was pared by 2 bases and J by 0 bases, with 11 bases between. Here the CDR3 reads CASSIPVGSSYNEQFF. In DNA, the CDR3 is TGTGCCAGTAGTATACCGGTGGGGAGCTCCTACAATGAGCAGTTCTTC.